The following is a TCR beta chain sequence with its context. What it binds is unknown. These data are taken from a study of post-analysis software for immune sequencing data. Study conclusions and caveats: Strong co-clustering by F measure was evident for samples that had been prepared in the same batch. Elevated frequency relative to controls characterized a handful of TRBV segments in patients, TRBV5-6, TRBV5-1 and TRBV20-1 among them.

Carried by the TCR beta cDNA libraries were unique molecular identifiers. TCRdb re-called the PCR reads with MiXCR, one entry per CDR3 protein. This table has hundreds of thousands of distinct CDR3 sequences, roughly 50% appearing once. Germline V gene lookup returns CDR1 ENHRY and CDR2 SYGVKD. Trimming stripped 3 bases from V and 2 bases from J, with 0 bases between. This CDR3 contains 11 residues. The chain has TRBV10-3 and TRBJ2-3; D is unresolved. This receptor was identified in a girl aged 10-17 years with multiple sclerosis. The sample consisted of blood. The CDR3 DNA is TGTGCCATCAGTGACACAGATACGCAGTATTTT. It codes for CAISDTDTQYF.